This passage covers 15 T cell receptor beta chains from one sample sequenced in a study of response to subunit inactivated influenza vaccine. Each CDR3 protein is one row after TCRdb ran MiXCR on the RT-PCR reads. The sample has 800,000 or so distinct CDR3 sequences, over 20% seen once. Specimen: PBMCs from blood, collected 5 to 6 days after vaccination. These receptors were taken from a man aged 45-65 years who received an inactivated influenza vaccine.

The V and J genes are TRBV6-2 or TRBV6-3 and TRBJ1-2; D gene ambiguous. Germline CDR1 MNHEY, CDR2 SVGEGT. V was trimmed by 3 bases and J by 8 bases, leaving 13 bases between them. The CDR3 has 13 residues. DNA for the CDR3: TGTGCCAGCAGTTATTATCCGGAGCTCGGCTACACCTTC. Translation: CASSYYPELGYTF.

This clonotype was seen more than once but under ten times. The CDR3 bases are TGTGCCAGCTCACCTGGGGGCGAAGGTACGCAGTATTTT. Translation: CASSPGGEGTQYF. This chain connects TRBV18 to TRBJ2-3, with D tentatively TRBD1 (6 bases). The CDR3 spans 13 residues. Germline lookup yields CDR1 KGHSH and CDR2 LQKENI. V was shortened by 3 bases and J by 8 bases, with 12 bases between the two germline ends.

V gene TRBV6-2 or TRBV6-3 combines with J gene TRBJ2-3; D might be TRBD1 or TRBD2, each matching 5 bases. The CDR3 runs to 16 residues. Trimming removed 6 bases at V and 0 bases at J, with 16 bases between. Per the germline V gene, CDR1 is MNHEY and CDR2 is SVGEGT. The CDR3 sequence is CASRLSSGDSTDTQYF. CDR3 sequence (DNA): TGTGCCAGCAGGCTGTCGAGTGGGGACAGCACAGATACGCAGTATTTT.

The CDR3 region is CAISQGDQPQHF. As DNA, the CDR3 is TGTGCCATCAGTCAGGGTGACCAGCCCCAGCATTTT. The J gene is TRBJ1-5, the V gene TRBV10-3; D possibly corresponds to TRBD1 (5 bases). The V and J ends lost 5 bases and 7 bases respectively, with 9 bases between them. CDR1 and CDR2 (germline): ENHRY, SYGVKD. This CDR3 contains 12 residues.

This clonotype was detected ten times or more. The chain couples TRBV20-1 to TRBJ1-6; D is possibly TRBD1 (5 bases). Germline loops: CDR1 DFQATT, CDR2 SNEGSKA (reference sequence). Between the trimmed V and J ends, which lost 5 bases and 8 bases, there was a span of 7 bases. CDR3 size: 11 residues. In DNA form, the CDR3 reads TGCAGTGCTGGGACCTATTCACCCCTCCACTTT. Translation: CSAGTYSPLHF.

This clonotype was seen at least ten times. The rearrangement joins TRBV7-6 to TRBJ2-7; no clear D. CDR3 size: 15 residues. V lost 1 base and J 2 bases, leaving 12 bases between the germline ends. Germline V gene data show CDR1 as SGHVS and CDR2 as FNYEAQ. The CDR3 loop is CASSLVPSVAYEQYF. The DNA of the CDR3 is TGTGCCAGCAGCTTAGTACCTTCGGTGGCCTACGAGCAGTACTTC.

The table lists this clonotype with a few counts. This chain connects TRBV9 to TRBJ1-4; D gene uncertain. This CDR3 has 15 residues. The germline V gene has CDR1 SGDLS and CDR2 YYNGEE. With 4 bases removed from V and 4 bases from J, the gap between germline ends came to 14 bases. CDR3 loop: CASSPHPNDNEKLFF. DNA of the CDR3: TGTGCCAGCAGCCCCCACCCCAACGATAATGAAAAACTGTTTTTT.

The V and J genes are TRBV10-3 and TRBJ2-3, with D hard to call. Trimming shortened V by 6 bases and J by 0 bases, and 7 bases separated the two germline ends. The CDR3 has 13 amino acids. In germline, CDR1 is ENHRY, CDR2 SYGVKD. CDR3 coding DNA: TGTGCCATCAGCTCGACTAGCACAGATACGCAGTATTTT. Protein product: CAISSTSTDTQYF.

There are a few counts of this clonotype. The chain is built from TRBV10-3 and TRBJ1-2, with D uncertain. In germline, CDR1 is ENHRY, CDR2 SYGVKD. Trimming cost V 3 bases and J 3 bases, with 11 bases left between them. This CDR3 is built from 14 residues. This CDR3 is CAISERGKDYGYTF. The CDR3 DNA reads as TGTGCCATCAGTGAACGGGGTAAGGACTATGGCTACACCTTC.

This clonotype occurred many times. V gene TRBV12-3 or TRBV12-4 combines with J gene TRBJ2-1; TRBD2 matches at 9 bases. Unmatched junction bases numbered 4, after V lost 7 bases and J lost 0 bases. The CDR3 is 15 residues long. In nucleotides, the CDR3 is TGTGCCAGCATCCATAGCGGGAGCTCCTACAATGAGCAGTTCTTC. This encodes CASIHSGSSYNEQFF.

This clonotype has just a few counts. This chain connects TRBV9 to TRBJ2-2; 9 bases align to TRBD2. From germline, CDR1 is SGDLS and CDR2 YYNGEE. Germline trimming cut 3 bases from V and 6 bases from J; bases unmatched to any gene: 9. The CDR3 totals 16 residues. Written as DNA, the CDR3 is TGTGCCAGCAGCGACTCAGCGGGGGGTCCTCCCGGGGAGCTGTTTTTT. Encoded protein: CASSDSAGGPPGELFF.

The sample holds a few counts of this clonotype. The chain's CDR3 is CASSQDNLSYEQYF. The CDR3, as DNA: TGCGCCAGCAGCCAAGATAACCTGTCCTACGAGCAGTACTTC. The rearrangement uses TRBV4-1 and TRBJ2-7, with no clear D. This CDR3 region has 14 residues. V lost 0 bases, J lost 1 base, and 7 bases lay in between. Germline V gene lookup returns CDR1 MGHRA and CDR2 YSYEKL.

DNA of the CDR3: TGCAGTGCTAGGATAGGGTTTTCTACTAATGAAAAACTGTTTTTT. It specifies CSARIGFSTNEKLFF. The J gene is TRBJ1-4, the V gene TRBV20-1; no reliable D call. The CDR3 has 15 residues. The V gene's germline CDR1 is DFQATT and CDR2 SNEGSKA (reference sequence). The V end was cut by 3 bases, the J end by 2 bases, with 13 bases between.

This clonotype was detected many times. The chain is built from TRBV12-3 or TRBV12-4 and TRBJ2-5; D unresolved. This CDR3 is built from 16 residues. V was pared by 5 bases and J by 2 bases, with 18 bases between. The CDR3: CASSPLLGKPQETQYF. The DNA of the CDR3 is TGTGCCAGCAGTCCCCTTTTAGGGAAACCTCAAGAGACCCAGTACTTC.

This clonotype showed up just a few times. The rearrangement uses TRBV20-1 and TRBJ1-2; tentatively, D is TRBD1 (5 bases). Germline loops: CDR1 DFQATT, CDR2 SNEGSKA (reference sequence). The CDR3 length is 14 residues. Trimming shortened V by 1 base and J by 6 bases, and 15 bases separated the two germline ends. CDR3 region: CSARATGTRDGYTF. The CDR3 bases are TGCAGTGCTAGAGCCACTGGGACGCGAGATGGCTACACCTTC.